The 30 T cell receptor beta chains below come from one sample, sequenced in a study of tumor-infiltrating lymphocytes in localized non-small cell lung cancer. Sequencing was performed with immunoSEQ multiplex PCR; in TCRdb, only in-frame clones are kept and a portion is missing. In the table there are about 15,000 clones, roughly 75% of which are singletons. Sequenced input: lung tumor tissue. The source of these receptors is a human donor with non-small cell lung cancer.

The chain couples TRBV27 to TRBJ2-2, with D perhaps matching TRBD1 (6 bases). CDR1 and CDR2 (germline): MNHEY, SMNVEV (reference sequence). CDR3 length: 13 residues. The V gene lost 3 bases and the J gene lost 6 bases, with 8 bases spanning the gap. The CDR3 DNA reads TGTGCCAGCAGTTTGTGGGGGCCCGGGGAGCTGTTTTTT. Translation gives CASSLWGPGELFF.

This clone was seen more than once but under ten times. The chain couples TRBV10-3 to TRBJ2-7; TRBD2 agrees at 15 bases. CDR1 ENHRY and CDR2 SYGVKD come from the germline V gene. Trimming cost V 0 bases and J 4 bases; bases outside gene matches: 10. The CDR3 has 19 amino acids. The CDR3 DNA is TGTGCCATCAGTGAGTCGCCCGGGACTAGCGGGGGGTCCCCTTACGAGCAGTACTTC. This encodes CAISESPGTSGGSPYEQYF.

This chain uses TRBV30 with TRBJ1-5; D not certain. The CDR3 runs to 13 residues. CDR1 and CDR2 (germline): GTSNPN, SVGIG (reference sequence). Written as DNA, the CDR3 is TGTGTCTGTGCGGTCGGTCGGGGTCAGCCCCAGCATTTT. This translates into CVCAVGRGQPQHF.

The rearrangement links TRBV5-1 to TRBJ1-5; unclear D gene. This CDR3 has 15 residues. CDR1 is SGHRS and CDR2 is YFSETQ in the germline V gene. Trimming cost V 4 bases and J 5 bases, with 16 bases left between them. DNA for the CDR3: TGCGCCAGCAGCACAGACCCTACCCCCGATCAGCCCCAGCATTTT. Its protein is CASSTDPTPDQPQHF.

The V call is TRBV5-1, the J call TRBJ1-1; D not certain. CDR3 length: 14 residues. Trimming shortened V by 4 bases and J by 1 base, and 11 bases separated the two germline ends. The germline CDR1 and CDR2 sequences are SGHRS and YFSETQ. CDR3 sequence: CASSRLGPNTEAFF. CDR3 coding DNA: TGCGCCAGCAGCCGACTAGGCCCGAACACTGAAGCTTTCTTT.

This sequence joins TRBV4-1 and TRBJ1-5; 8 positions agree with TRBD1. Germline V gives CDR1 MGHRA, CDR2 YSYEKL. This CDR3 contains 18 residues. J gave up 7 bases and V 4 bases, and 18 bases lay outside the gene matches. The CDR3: CASSRGDRLMRDKQPQHF. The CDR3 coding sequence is TGCGCCAGCAGCCGAGGGGACAGGTTAATGAGGGATAAACAGCCCCAGCATTTT.

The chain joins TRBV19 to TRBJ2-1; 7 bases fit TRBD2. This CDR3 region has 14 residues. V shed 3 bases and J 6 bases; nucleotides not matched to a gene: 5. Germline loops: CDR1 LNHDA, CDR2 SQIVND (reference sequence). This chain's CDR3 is CASSIGLVANEQFF. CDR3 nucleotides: TGTGCCAGTAGTATCGGACTAGTGGCCAATGAGCAGTTCTTC.

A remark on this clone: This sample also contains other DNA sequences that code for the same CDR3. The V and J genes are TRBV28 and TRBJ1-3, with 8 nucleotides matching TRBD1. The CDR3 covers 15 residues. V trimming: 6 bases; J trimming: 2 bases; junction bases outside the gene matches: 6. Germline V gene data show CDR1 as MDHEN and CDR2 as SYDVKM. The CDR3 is CASRSDRVPGNTIYF. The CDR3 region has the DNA TGTGCCAGCAGGTCGGACAGGGTACCTGGAAACACCATATATTTT.

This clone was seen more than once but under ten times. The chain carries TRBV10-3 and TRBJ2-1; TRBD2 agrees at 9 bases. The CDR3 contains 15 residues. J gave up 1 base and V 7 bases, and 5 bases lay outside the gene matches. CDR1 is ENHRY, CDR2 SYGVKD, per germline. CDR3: CAINPSGDSYNEQFF. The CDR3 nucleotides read TGTGCCATCAATCCTAGCGGGGATTCCTACAATGAGCAGTTCTTC.

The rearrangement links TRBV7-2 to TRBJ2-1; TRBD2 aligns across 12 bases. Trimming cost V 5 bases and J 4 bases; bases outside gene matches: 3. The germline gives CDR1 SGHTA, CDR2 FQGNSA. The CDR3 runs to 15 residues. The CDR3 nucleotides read TGTGCCAGCAGCAGACTAGCGGGAGAGTACAATGAGCAGTTCTTC. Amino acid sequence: CASSRLAGEYNEQFF.

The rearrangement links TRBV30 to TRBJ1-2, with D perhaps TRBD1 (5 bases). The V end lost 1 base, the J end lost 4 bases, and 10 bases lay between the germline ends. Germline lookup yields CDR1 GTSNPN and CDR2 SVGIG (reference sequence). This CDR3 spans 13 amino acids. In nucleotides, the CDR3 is TGTGCCTGGAGTGGGGGGATCGGCTATGGCTACACCTTC. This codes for CAWSGGIGYGYTF.

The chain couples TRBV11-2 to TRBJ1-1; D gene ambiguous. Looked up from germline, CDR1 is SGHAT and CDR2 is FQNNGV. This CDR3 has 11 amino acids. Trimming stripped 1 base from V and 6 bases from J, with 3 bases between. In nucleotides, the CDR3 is TGTGCCAGCAGCTTAGGGCCTGAAGCTTTCTTT. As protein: CASSLGPEAFF.

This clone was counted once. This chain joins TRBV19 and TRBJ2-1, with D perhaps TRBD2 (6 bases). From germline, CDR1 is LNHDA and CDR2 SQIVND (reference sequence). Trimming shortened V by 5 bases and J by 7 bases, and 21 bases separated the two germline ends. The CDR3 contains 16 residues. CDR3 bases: TGTGCCAGTAGTCCTGTGGTAGGGACTCCGGATAATGAGCAGTTCTTC. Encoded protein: CASSPVVGTPDNEQFF.

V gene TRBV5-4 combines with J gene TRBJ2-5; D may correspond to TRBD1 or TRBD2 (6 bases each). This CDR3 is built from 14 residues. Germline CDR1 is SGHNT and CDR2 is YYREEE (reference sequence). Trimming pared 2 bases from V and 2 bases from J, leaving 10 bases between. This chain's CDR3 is CASSFRGLQETQYF. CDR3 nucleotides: TGTGCCAGCAGCTTCCGGGGGCTGCAAGAGACCCAGTACTTC.

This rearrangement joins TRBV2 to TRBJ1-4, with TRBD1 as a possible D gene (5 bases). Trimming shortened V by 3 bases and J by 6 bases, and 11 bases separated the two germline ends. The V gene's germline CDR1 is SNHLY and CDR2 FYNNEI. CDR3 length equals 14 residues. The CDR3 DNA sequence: TGTGCCAGCAGTGAGAGGGGAGGGCATGAAAAACTGTTTTTT. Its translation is CASSERGGHEKLFF.

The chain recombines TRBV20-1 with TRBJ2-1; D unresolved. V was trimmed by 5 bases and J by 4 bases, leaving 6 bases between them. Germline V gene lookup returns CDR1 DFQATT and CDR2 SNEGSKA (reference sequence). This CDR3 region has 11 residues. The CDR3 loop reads CSAPWYNEQFF. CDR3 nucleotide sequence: TGCAGTGCTCCCTGGTACAATGAGCAGTTCTTC.

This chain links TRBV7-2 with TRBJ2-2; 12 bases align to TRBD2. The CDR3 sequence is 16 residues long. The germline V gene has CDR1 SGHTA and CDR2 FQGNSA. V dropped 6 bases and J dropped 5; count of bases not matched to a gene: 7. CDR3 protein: CASRPTSGRSTGELFF. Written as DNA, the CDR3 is TGTGCCAGCAGACCGACTAGCGGGAGAAGTACCGGGGAGCTGTTTTTT. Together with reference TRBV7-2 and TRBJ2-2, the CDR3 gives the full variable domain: GAGVSQSPSNKVTEKGKDVELRCDPISGHTALYWYRQSLGQGLEFLIYFQGNSAPDKSGLPSDRFSAERTGGSVSTLTIQRTQQEDSAVYLCASRPTSGRSTGELFFGEGSRLTVL.

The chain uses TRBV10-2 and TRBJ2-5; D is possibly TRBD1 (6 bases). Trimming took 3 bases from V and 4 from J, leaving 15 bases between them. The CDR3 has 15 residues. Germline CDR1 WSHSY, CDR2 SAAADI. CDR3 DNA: TGCGCCAGCAGTGAAGGACAGACCCAGGCAGAGACCCAGTACTTC. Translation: CASSEGQTQAETQYF.

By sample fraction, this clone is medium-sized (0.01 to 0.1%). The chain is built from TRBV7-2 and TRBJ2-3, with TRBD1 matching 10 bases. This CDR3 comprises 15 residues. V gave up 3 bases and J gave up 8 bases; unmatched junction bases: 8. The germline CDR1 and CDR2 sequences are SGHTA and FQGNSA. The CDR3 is CASSFAGTGEGTQYF. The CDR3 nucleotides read TGTGCCAGCAGCTTCGCCGGGACAGGGGAGGGTACGCAGTATTTT.

Here the CDR3 reads CASSAQGSYSYEQYF. CDR3 coding DNA: TGTGCCAGCAGTGCACAGGGGTCTTACTCCTACGAGCAGTACTTC. The chain is built from TRBV6-1 and TRBJ2-7; 7 bases match TRBD1. With V trimmed by 4 bases and J by 0 bases, 6 bases remained unmatched. The CDR3 has 15 residues. Germline V CDR1 and CDR2: MNHNS, SASEGT.

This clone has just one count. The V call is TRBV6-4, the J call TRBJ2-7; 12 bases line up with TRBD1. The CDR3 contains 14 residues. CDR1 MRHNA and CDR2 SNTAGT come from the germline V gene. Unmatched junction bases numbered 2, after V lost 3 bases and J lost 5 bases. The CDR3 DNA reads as TGTGCCAGCAGTGAAGGGACAGGGGGCCACGAGCAGTACTTC. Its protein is CASSEGTGGHEQYF.

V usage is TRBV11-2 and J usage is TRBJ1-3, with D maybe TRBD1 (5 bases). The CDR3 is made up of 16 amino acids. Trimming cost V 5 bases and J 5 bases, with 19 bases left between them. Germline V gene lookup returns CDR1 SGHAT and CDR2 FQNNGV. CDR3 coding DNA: TGTGCCAGCAGCCGAAGCGGGACCCTCGGGAGAAACACCATATATTTT. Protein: CASSRSGTLGRNTIYF.

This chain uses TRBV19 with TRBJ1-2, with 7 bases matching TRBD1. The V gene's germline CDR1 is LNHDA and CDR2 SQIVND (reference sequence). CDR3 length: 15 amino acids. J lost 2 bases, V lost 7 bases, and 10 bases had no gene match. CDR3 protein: CASTLDRVVNYGYTF. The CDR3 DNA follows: TGTGCCAGTACTCTCGACAGGGTTGTGAACTATGGCTACACCTTC.

The CDR3 nucleotides read TGCGCCAGCAGCTTGGAGGACGGATTCTATGGCTACACCTTC. It encodes CASSLEDGFYGYTF. This chain uses TRBV5-1 with TRBJ1-2, with D uncertain. Trimming left V 0 bases short and J 4 bases short, with 10 bases between. The CDR3 runs 14 residues. In germline, CDR1 is SGHRS, CDR2 YFSETQ.

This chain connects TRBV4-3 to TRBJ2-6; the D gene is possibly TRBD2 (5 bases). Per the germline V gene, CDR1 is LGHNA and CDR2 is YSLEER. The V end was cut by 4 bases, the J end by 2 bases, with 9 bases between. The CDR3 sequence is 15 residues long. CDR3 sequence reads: CASSPEGAGANVLTF. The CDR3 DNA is TGCGCCAGCAGCCCCGAGGGAGCTGGGGCCAACGTCCTGACTTTC.

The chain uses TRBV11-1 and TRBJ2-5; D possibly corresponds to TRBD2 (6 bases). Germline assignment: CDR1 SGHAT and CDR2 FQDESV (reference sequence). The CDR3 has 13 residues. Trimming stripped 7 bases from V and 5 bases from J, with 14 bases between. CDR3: CASTLGGYETQYF. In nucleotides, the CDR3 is TGTGCCAGCACATTGGGGGGATACGAGACCCAGTACTTC.

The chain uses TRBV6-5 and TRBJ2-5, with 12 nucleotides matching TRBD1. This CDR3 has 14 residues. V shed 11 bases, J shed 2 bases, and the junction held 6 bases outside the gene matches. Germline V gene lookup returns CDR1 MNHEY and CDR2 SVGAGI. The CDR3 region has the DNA TGTGCCGGCGGGACAGGGGGCCTACAAGAGACCCAGTACTTC. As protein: CAGGTGGLQETQYF.

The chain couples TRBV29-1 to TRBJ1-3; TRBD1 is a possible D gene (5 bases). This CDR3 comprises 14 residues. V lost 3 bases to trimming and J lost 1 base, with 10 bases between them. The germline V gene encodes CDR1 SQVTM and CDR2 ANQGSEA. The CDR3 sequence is CSVDRGGSGNTIYF. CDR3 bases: TGCAGCGTTGATCGGGGGGGATCTGGAAACACCATATATTTT. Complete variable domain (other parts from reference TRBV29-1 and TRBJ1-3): SAVISQKPSRDICQRGTSLTIQCQVDSQVTMMFWYRQQPGQSLTLIATANQGSEATYESGFVIDKFPISRPNLTFSTLTVSNMSPEDSSIYLCSVDRGGSGNTIYFGEGSWLTVV.

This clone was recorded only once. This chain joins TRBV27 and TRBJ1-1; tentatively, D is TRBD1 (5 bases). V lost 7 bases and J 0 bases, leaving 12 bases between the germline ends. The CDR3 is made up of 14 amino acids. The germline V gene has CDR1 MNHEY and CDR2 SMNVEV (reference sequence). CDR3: CASKLLDMNTEAFF. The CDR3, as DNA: TGTGCCAGCAAACTCCTGGACATGAACACTGAAGCTTTCTTT.

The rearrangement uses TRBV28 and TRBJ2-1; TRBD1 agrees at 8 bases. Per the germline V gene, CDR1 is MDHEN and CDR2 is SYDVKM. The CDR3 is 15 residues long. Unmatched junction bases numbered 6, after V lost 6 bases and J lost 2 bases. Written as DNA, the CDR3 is TGTGCCAGCAGGCGGGACAGGTCGACCTACAATGAGCAGTTCTTC. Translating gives CASRRDRSTYNEQFF. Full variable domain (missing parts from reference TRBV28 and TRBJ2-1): DVKVTQSSRYLVKRTGEKVFLECVQDMDHENMFWYRQDPGLGLRLIYFSYDVKMKEKGDIPEGYSVSREKKERFSLILESASTNQTSMYLCASRRDRSTYNEQFFGPGTRLTVL.